The T cell receptor (beta chain) described here comes from a study of CD8 T cells in Susac syndrome. Study outcomes and limitations: The CD4+ T cell repertoire of patients with Susac syndrome showed no detectable clonal expansion.

Regarding this clonotype: What it recognizes is unknown.

In blood CD8+ and CD4+ T cells, TCR beta underwent sequencing. Negative isolation was applied to CD8+ and CD4+ T cells, and FACS enrichment was applied to TEMRA cells. Germline-derived CDR1 and CDR2 are SGHRS and YFSETQ. Trimming removed 3 bases from V and 0 bases from J, with 9 bases in between. The CDR3 spans 15 residues. Reverse transcription of about 0.5 to 1 ug RNA was performed with random hexamers. Amplification of TCR beta CDR3 spanned 54 Vbeta and 13 Jbeta via immunoSEQ multiplex PCR. TCRdb reprocessed the immunoSEQ multiplex PCR reads with MiXCR, giving one entry per CDR3 protein. The sample records about 140,000 distinct CDR3 sequences, around 95% being singletons.

Sample: CD4+ T cells from PBMCs. This chain uses TRBV5-1 with TRBJ2-2; D is ambiguous. The receptor was isolated from a human donor with Susac syndrome. DNA for the CDR3: TGCGCCAGCAGCTCCAGCGCTACGAACACCGGGGAGCTGTTTTTT. It encodes CASSSSATNTGELFF.